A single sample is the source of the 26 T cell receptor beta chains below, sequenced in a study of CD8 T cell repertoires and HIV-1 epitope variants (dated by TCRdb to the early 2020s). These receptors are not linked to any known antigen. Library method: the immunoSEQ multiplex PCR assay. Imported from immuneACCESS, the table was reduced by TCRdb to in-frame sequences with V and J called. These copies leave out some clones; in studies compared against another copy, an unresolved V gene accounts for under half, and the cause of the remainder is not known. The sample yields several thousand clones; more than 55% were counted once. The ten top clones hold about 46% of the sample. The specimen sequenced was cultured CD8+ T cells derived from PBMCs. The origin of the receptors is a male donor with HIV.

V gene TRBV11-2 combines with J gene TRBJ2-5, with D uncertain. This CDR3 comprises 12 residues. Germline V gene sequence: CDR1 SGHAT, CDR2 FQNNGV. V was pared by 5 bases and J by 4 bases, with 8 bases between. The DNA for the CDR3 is TGTGCCAGCAGCGCCAGAGGAGAGACCCAGTACTTC. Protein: CASSARGETQYF.

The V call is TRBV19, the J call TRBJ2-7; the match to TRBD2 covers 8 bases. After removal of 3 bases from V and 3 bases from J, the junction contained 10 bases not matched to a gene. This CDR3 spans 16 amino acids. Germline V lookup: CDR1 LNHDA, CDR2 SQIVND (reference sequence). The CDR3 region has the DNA TGTGCCAGTAGTATTACCGCCGGGACTAGTGGCTACGAGCAGTACTTC. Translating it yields CASSITAGTSGYEQYF.

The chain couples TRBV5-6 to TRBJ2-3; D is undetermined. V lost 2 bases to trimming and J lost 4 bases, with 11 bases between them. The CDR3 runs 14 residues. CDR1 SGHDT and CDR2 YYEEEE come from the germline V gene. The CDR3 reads CASSFSPDSDTQYF. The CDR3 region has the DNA TGTGCCAGCAGCTTTTCTCCGGATTCAGATACGCAGTATTTT.

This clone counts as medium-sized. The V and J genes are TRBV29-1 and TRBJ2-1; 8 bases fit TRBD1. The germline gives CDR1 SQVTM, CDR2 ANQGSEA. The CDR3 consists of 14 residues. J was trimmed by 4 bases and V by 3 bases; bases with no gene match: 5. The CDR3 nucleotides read TGCAGCGTTGACCACTGGGACAGGTACAATGAGCAGTTCTTC. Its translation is CSVDHWDRYNEQFF.

The CDR3 here is CASSLRGSGNPQHF. CDR3 coding DNA: TGTGCCAGCAGTTTAAGGGGGTCGGGGAACCCCCAGCATTTT. The chain recombines TRBV27 with TRBJ1-5; possibly TRBD1 for D (6 bases). V was shortened by 2 bases and J by 10 bases, with 15 bases between the two germline ends. The V gene's germline CDR1 is MNHEY and CDR2 SMNVEV (reference sequence). The CDR3 has 14 residues.

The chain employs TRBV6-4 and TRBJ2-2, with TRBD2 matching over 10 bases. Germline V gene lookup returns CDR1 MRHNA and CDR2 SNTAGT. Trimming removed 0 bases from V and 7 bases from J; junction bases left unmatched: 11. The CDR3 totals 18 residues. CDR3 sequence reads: CASSDSILPSGRGGELFF. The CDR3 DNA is TGTGCCAGCAGTGACTCGATTCTGCCTAGCGGGAGAGGCGGGGAGCTGTTTTTT.

The CDR3 here is CASSLNKGPNTGELFF. As DNA, the CDR3 is TGCGCCAGCAGCTTGAATAAGGGACCAAACACCGGGGAGCTGTTTTTT. The rearrangement joins TRBV5-1 to TRBJ2-2; D is perhaps TRBD1 or TRBD2 (5 bases each). V dropped 1 base and J dropped 2 bases, with 12 bases sitting between them. CDR3 length: 16 amino acids. Germline assignment: CDR1 SGHRS and CDR2 YFSETQ.

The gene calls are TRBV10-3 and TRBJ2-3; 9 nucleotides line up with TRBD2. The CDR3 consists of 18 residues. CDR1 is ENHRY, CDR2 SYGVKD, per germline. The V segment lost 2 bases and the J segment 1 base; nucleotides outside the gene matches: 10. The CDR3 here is CAISEGDGRGGRTDTQYF. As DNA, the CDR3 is TGTGCCATCAGTGAGGGTGACGGGCGGGGGGGCCGCACAGATACGCAGTATTTT.

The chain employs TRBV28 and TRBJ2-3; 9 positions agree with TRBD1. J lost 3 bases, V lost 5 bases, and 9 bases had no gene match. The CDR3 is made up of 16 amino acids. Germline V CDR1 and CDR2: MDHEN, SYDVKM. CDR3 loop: CASSPAHRGQTDTQYF. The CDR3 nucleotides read TGTGCCAGCAGTCCGGCCCACAGGGGGCAGACAGATACGCAGTATTTT. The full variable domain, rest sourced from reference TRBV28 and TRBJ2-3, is DVKVTQSSRYLVKRTGEKVFLECVQDMDHENMFWYRQDPGLGLRLIYFSYDVKMKEKGDIPEGYSVSREKKERFSLILESASTNQTSMYLCASSPAHRGQTDTQYFGPGTRLTVL.

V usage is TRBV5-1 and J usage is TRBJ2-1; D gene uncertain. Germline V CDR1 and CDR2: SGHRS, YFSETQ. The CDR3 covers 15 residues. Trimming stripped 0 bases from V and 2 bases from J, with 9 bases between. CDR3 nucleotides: TGCGCCAGCAGCTTGGAAGGAGAGACCTACAATGAGCAGTTCTTC. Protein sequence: CASSLEGETYNEQFF.

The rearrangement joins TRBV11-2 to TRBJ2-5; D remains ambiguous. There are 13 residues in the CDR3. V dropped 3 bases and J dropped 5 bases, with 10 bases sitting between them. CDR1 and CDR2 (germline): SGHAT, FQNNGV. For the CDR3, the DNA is TGTGCCAGCAGCTTCCCAAACTTCGAGACCCAGTACTTC. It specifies CASSFPNFETQYF.

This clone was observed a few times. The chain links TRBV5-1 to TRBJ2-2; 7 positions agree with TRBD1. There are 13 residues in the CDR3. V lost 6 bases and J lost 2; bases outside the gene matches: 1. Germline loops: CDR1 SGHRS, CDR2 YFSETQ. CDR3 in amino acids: CASTGGNTGELFF. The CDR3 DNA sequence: TGCGCCAGCACAGGGGGAAACACCGGGGAGCTGTTTTTT.

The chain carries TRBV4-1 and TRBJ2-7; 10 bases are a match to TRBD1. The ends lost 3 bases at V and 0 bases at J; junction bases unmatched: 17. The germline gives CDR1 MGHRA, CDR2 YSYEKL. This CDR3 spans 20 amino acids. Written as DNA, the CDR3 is TGCGCCAGCAGCCACTACCCCCCGGGACAGGGGTCGATCTTCTCCTACGAGCAGTACTTC. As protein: CASSHYPPGQGSIFSYEQYF.

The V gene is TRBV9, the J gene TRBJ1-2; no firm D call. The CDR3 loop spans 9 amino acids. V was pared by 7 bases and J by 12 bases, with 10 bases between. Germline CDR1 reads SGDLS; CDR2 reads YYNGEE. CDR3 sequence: CASESGHTF. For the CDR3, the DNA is TGTGCCAGCGAATCAGGCCACACCTTC. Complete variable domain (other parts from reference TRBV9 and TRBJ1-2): DSGVTQTPKHLITATGQRVTLRCSPRSGDLSVYWYQQSLDQGLQFLIQYYNGEERAKGNILERFSAQQFPDLHSELNLSSLELGDSALYFCASESGHTFGSGTRLTVV.

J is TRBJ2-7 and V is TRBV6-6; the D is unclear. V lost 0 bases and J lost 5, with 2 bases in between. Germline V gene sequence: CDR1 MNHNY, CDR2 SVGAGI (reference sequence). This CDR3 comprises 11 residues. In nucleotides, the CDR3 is TGTGCCAGCAGTTACTCGCACGAGCAGTACTTC. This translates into CASSYSHEQYF.

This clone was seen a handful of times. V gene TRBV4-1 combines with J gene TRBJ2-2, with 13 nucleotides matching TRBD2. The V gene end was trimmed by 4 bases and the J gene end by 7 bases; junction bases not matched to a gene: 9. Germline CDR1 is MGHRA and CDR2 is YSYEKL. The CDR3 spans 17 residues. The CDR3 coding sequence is TGCGCCAGCAGCCCAGGGACTAGCGGGATAAGTGGCGGGGAGCTGTTTTTT. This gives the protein CASSPGTSGISGGELFF.

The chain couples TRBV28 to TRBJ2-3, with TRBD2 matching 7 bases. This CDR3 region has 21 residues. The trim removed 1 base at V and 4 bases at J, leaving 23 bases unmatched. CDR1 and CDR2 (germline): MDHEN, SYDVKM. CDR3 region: CASSLSGGWPGTTATPDTQYF. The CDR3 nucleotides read TGTGCCAGCAGTTTATCGGGTGGTTGGCCCGGGACTACAGCCACCCCAGATACGCAGTATTTT.

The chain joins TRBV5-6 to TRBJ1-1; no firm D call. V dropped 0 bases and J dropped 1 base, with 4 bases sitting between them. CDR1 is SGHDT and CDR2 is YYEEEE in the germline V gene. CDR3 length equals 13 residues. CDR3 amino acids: CASSLGGNTEAFF. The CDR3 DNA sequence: TGTGCCAGCAGCTTGGGCGGGAACACTGAAGCTTTCTTT. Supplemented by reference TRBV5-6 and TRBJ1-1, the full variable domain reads DAGVTQSPTHLIKTRGQQVTLRCSPKSGHDTVSWYQQALGQGPQFIFQYYEEEERQRGNFPDRFSGHQFPNYSSELNVNALLLGDSALYLCASSLGGNTEAFFGQGTRLTVV.

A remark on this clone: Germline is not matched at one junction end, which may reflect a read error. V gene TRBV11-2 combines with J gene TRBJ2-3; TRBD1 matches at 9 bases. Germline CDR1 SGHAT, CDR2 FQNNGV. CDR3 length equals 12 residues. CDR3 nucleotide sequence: TGTGCCAGCAGTTCCTCGGACAGGGGAGGGAATTTT. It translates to CASSSSDRGGNF.

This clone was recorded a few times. The CDR3, as DNA: TGTGCCAGCTCACTCAACAGGGACGTGGTGAACACTGAAGCTTTCTTT. It codes for CASSLNRDVVNTEAFF. The V call is TRBV18, the J call TRBJ1-1; perhaps TRBD1 as D (6 bases). This CDR3 has 16 residues. Germline CDR1 reads KGHSH; CDR2 reads LQKENI. V lost 4 bases to trimming and J lost 0 bases, with 15 bases between them.

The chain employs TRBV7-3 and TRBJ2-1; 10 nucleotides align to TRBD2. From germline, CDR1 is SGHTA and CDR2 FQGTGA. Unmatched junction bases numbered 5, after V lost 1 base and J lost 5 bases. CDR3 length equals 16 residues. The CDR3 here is CASSLIAGGLDNEQFF. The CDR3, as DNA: TGTGCCAGCAGCTTAATAGCGGGGGGTCTTGACAATGAGCAGTTCTTC.

For the CDR3, the DNA is TGTGCCAGCAGCCCACACTACGAGCAGTACTTC. It yields the protein CASSPHYEQYF. This rearrangement joins TRBV25-1 to TRBJ2-7; D is ambiguous. Trimming stripped 6 bases from V and 3 bases from J, with 6 bases between. This CDR3 is built from 11 residues. Germline CDR1 is MGHDK and CDR2 is SYGVNS.

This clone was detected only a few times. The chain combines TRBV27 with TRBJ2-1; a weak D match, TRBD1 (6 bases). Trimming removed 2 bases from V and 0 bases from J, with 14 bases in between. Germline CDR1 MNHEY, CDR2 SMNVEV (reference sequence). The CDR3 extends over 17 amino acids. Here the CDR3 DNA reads TGTGCCAGCAGTTTAAAACAGGGTGAGGGCTCCTACAATGAGCAGTTCTTC. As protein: CASSLKQGEGSYNEQFF.

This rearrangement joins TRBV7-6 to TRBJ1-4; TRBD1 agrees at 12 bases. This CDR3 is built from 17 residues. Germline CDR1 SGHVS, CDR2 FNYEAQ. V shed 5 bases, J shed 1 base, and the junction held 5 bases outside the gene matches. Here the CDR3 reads CASSPGTGGLTNEKLFF. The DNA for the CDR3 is TGTGCCAGCAGCCCGGGGACAGGGGGCTTAACTAATGAAAAACTGTTTTTT.

This CDR3 is CASSDKGEKLFF. CDR3 DNA: TGTGCCAGCAGCGATAAAGGAGAAAAACTGTTTTTT. This chain joins TRBV13 and TRBJ1-4; D is unresolved. Germline V gene lookup returns CDR1 PRHDT and CDR2 FYEKMQ (reference sequence). The CDR3 totals 12 residues. Trimming left V 5 bases short and J 8 bases short, with 9 bases between.

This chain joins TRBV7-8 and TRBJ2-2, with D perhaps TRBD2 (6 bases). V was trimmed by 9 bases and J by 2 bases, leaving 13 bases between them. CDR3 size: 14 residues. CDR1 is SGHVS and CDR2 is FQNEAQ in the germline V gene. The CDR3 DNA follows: TGTGCCAGTCGTAGGGACTCCAACACCGGGGAGCTGTTTTTT. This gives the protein CASRRDSNTGELFF. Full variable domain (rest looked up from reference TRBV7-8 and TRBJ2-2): GAGVSQSPRYKVAKRGQDVALRCDPISGHVSLFWYQQALGQGPEFLTYFQNEAQLDKSGLPSDRFFAERPEGSVSTLKIQRTQQEDSAVYLCASRRDSNTGELFFGEGSRLTVL.